The source of this T cell receptor beta chain is a study of control samples from healthy donors and cancer patients. The repertoire was sequenced with immunoSEQ multiplex PCR; TCRdb's copy has only in-frame clones and lacks some. The table has tens of thousands of clones, around nine tenths seen once. Germline V gene data show CDR1 as GTSNPN and CDR2 as SVGIG (reference sequence). After removal of 0 bases from V and 4 bases from J, the junction contained 3 bases not matched to a gene. The CDR3 contains 15 residues. What was sequenced was PBMCs. The V gene is TRBV30, the J gene TRBJ2-3, with 11 bases aligning to TRBD2. This TCR was recovered from a man in his 60s with colorectal cancer. DNA for the CDR3: TGTGCCTGGAGTGTACATAGCGGGGGGGCAGATACGCAGTATTTT. This sequence encodes CAWSVHSGGADTQYF.